This T cell receptor (beta chain) comes out of a study of blood T cell repertoires in COVID-19. Study-wide context: COVID-19 samples, acute and convalescent, were from the United States, Italy and Spain. Sample material is recorded as cDNA or gDNA derived from T cells, B-cell-depleted T cells, or PBMCs.

As handled by the study authors: Amplified reference gene primers provided the basis for estimating nucleated cell counts. Assay used: immunoSEQ multiplex PCR; TCRdb lists only in-frame clones, some missing. V and J calls and clone size are those listed in that table; D and trimming were worked out from the DNA. Altogether tens of thousands of clones are present, more than 65% being singletons, with the ten largest covering around 27%. Germline CDR1 reads WNHNN; CDR2 reads SYGVQD (reference sequence). Between the trimmed V and J ends, which lost 4 bases and 0 bases, there was a span of 22 bases. The CDR3 has 19 amino acids.

This chain uses TRBV10-1 with TRBJ1-5; D is possibly TRBD1 (6 bases). Source material: peripheral blood. This receptor was identified in a human donor in a cohort sampled during active COVID-19. DNA of the CDR3: TGCGCCAGCAGTGGACGCCCGGGACACGCCGGACATAGCAATCAGCCCCAGCATTTT. This sequence encodes CASSGRPGHAGHSNQPQHF.